The 3 T cell receptor beta chains listed next were all sequenced from one sample in a study of cytomegalovirus exposure and HLA in healthy donors. Both 60 Vbeta primers and 13 Jbeta primers went into the PCR. Assay used: immunoSEQ multiplex PCR; TCRdb lists only in-frame clones, some missing. The sample has 150,000 to 200,000 clones; 80% are singletons. The sample consisted of PBMCs. Receptor source: a man aged 35-49 years in good health and CMV-seronegative.

This clone was seen only once. The chain carries TRBV18 and TRBJ1-1, with D perhaps matching TRBD1 (6 bases). This CDR3 has 13 residues. The germline CDR1 and CDR2 sequences are KGHSH and LQKENI. V lost 3 bases to trimming and J lost 7 bases, with 12 bases between them. This CDR3 reads CASSPDSSLEAFF. CDR3 coding DNA: TGTGCCAGCTCACCGGACAGTAGCCTTGAAGCTTTCTTT.

Only a few counts were recorded for this clone. The genes are TRBV5-1 and TRBJ2-7, with 14 bases lining up with TRBD2. The trim removed 0 bases at V and 5 bases at J, leaving 7 bases unmatched. The CDR3 covers 17 residues. Germline V gene data show CDR1 as SGHRS and CDR2 as YFSETQ. The CDR3 sequence: CASSLVPGLAGDDEQYF. In DNA, the CDR3 is TGCGCCAGCAGCTTGGTCCCGGGACTAGCGGGAGATGACGAGCAGTACTTC.

The chain combines TRBV5-4 with TRBJ2-7; no reliable D call. The germline V gene has CDR1 SGHNT and CDR2 YYREEE (reference sequence). V gave up 0 bases and J gave up 4 bases, with 17 bases separating them. The CDR3 sequence is 16 residues long. CDR3 DNA sequence: TGTGCCAGCAGCTTGGCCCCACTACCCGAAGCTTACGAGCAGTACTTC. Its translation: CASSLAPLPEAYEQYF.